This TCR beta chain derives from a study of T cell repertoires in cytomegalovirus infection. Overall study: Alongside well-studied HLA-B-restricted CMV epitopes, recently identified HLA-C-restricted CMV epitopes were also used. Matching HLA type, along with CMV infection, was indicated by public TCR beta signatures.

Trimming took 6 bases from V and 7 from J; bases not matched to a gene: 5. The length of the CDR3 is 13 residues. Concerning this clonotype itself: The target antigen is unknown.

TCRdb called the reads again in MiXCR, with one record for every CDR3 protein. Of 450,000 to 650,000 distinct CDR3 sequences listed, almost 40% are singletons. General study findings and limits: HLA-C-restricted CMV clonotypes gave the most frequent clonotype in two of eight donors.

V usage is TRBV12-3 or TRBV12-4 and J usage is TRBJ2-1; TRBD1 aligns across 8 bases. Sequencing was performed on cultured PBMCs, taken from culture after CMV antigen stimulation. The TCR comes from a human donor in good health (CMV status not recorded). Some clones in this sample may be carry-over from other donors' samples. The CDR3 protein is CASRRTGINEQFF. CDR3 DNA: TGTGCCAGCAGAAGGACAGGGATTAATGAGCAGTTCTTC.